The next 32 T cell receptor beta chains were all read from a single sample in a study of shared clonotypes between healthy human individuals. Repertoires were generated with immunoSEQ multiplex PCR, while TCRdb's copy carries only in-frame clones and drops some. The sample records some 500,000 clones, about 96% being singletons. The sequencing sample was made of naive CD4+ T cells sorted from blood. Indicated subset: CD45RA+ positively selected. These receptors originate from a woman in her 30s in good health.

This clone was seen more than once but under ten times. The chain employs TRBV18 and TRBJ2-7; maybe TRBD1 (5 bases). V lost 3 bases, J lost 2 bases, and 8 bases lay in between. Per germline, CDR1 KGHSH and CDR2 LQKENI. The length of the CDR3 is 13 residues. The CDR3 DNA is TGTGCCAGCTCACCCGGCAGGGCCTACGAGCAGTACTTC. Its protein is CASSPGRAYEQYF.

The chain couples TRBV19 to TRBJ2-7; possibly TRBD1 for D (6 bases). Germline CDR1 reads LNHDA; CDR2 reads SQIVND (reference sequence). The CDR3 spans 16 residues. V lost 5 bases to trimming and J lost 2 bases, with 19 bases between them. As DNA, the CDR3 is TGTGCCAGTAGTCCCGAACGAGTCAGGGGTCCCTACGAGCAGTACTTC. As protein: CASSPERVRGPYEQYF.

This chain joins TRBV6-5 and TRBJ2-7, with TRBD2 identical over 13 bases. V trimming: 7 bases; J trimming: 6 bases; junction bases outside the gene matches: 9. Germline values: CDR1 MNHEY, CDR2 SVGAGI. The CDR3 is 15 amino acids. The CDR3 DNA reads as TGTGCCAGCACCCGGACTAGCGGGAGTCTGGCCGAGCAGTACTTC. Its protein product is CASTRTSGSLAEQYF.

V and J are TRBV6-5 and TRBJ2-7, with D perhaps matching TRBD2 (5 bases). Germline CDR1 reads MNHEY; CDR2 reads SVGAGI. Trimming shortened V by 2 bases and J by 5 bases, and 16 bases separated the two germline ends. This CDR3 has 15 residues. CDR3 loop: CASSYERRPPHEQYF. The CDR3 nucleotides are TGTGCCAGCAGTTACGAGCGGAGACCCCCCCACGAGCAGTACTTC.

The rearrangement joins TRBV7-3 to TRBJ2-3; TRBD1 aligns across 9 bases. Germline values: CDR1 SGHTA, CDR2 FQGTGA. V lost 2 bases and J lost 4; bases outside the gene matches: 7. The CDR3 runs to 16 residues. The CDR3 protein is CASSLVGQGFSDTQYF. The CDR3 bases are TGTGCCAGCAGCTTAGTGGGACAGGGATTCTCAGATACGCAGTATTTT.

V gene TRBV10-3 combines with J gene TRBJ1-5; 8 positions agree with TRBD1. J was trimmed by 2 bases and V by 5 bases; bases with no gene match: 8. The CDR3 sequence is 16 residues long. The germline V gene encodes CDR1 ENHRY and CDR2 SYGVKD. This CDR3 is CAISPGQALGNQPQHF. CDR3 in DNA: TGTGCCATCAGTCCGGGACAGGCTTTGGGCAATCAGCCCCAGCATTTT.

The chain employs TRBV7-8 and TRBJ1-2; 9 bases agree with TRBD1. V lost 5 bases, J lost 7 bases, and 11 bases stayed unmatched. CDR3 size: 15 residues. Per the germline V gene, CDR1 is SGHVS and CDR2 is FQNEAQ. CDR3 coding DNA: TGTGCCAGCAGCCCAACCGGGACAGGGTTCGGTGGCTACACCTTC. Its protein is CASSPTGTGFGGYTF.

The gene calls are TRBV7-9 and TRBJ1-1; the D is unclear. In germline, CDR1 is SEHNR, CDR2 FQNEAQ (reference sequence). The length of the CDR3 is 14 residues. Trimming shortened V by 2 bases and J by 3 bases, and 10 bases separated the two germline ends. CDR3 bases: TGTGCCAGCAGCTTAAGGGTTACCTACACTGAAGCTTTCTTT. It encodes CASSLRVTYTEAFF.

This sequence joins TRBV6-5 and TRBJ2-7; D uncertain. Trimming took 5 bases from V and 2 from J, leaving 16 bases between them. Germline V gene data show CDR1 as MNHEY and CDR2 as SVGAGI. CDR3 length: 15 residues. The DNA of the CDR3 is TGTGCCAGCAGTCCCACGGACGGAACTCCCTACGAGCAGTACTTC. This sequence encodes CASSPTDGTPYEQYF.

The J gene is TRBJ2-5, the V gene TRBV6-6, with 11 bases identical to TRBD1. J was trimmed by 5 bases and V by 5 bases; bases with no gene match: 10. Per the germline V gene, CDR1 is MNHNY and CDR2 is SVGAGI (reference sequence). CDR3 size: 16 residues. In DNA, the CDR3 is TGTGCCAGCAGTGGACAGGGGGCGCCTGGACAGGAGACCCAGTACTTC. Protein: CASSGQGAPGQETQYF.

This chain links TRBV7-9 with TRBJ2-1, with 12 bases aligning to TRBD2. The CDR3 spans 17 residues. V dropped 3 bases and J dropped 3; count of bases not matched to a gene: 6. Per the germline V gene, CDR1 is SEHNR and CDR2 is FQNEAQ (reference sequence). CDR3 sequence (DNA): TGTGCCAGCAGCTTGGGCGGGACTAGCGGGCGCTACAATGAGCAGTTCTTC. Its protein product is CASSLGGTSGRYNEQFF. Complete variable domain (other parts from reference TRBV7-9 and TRBJ2-1): DTGVSQNPRHKITKRGQNVTFRCDPISEHNRLYWYRQTLGQGPEFLTYFQNEAQLEKSRLLSDRFSAERPKGSFSTLEIQRTEQGDSAMYLCASSLGGTSGRYNEQFFGPGTRLTVL.

The rearrangement uses TRBV6-5 and TRBJ2-2; no clear D. CDR3 length: 15 amino acids. V was trimmed by 6 bases and J by 0 bases, leaving 11 bases between them. The germline CDR1 and CDR2 sequences are MNHEY and SVGAGI. For the CDR3, the DNA is TGTGCCAGCAGCCGTTACGTGCCGAACACCGGGGAGCTGTTTTTT. This sequence encodes CASSRYVPNTGELFF.

The genes are TRBV18 and TRBJ2-2; weak D call: TRBD2 (5 bases). Trimming took off 3 bases at V and 0 bases at J, with 8 bases between the two ends. CDR1 KGHSH and CDR2 LQKENI come from the germline V gene. The CDR3 covers 15 residues. The CDR3 spells CASSPPGTNTGELFF. Written as DNA, the CDR3 is TGTGCCAGCTCACCTCCCGGGACGAACACCGGGGAGCTGTTTTTT.

CDR3 DNA: TGTGCCAGCAGCCCACGACAGAGCTCCTACAATGAGCAGTTCTTC. Its protein product is CASSPRQSSYNEQFF. The gene calls are TRBV7-2 and TRBJ2-1; D may be TRBD1 (5 bases). The V gene's germline CDR1 is SGHTA and CDR2 FQGNSA. This CDR3 comprises 15 residues. Trimming took 5 bases from V and 0 from J, leaving 11 bases between them.

The rearrangement uses TRBV5-4 and TRBJ2-3; 7 positions match TRBD2. CDR1 and CDR2 (germline): SGHNT, YYREEE (reference sequence). The CDR3 length is 15 residues. The V segment lost 5 bases and the J segment 0 bases; nucleotides outside the gene matches: 6. CDR3 nucleotide sequence: TGTGCCAGCAGTCCTAGCGGCACTAGCACAGATACGCAGTATTTT. Protein product: CASSPSGTSTDTQYF.

The chain has TRBV6-1 and TRBJ1-5; the D gene is possibly TRBD1 (5 bases). This CDR3 is built from 16 residues. V shed 2 bases and J shed 7 bases, with 18 bases lying between them. Germline CDR1 and CDR2: MNHNS and SASEGT. The CDR3 is CASSELNRGGGQPQHF. The CDR3 DNA reads TGTGCCAGCAGTGAATTGAATAGGGGTGGAGGGCAGCCCCAGCATTTT.

This sequence joins TRBV19 and TRBJ2-7, with 9 bases aligning to TRBD2. The CDR3 consists of 16 residues. J lost 4 bases, V lost 2 bases, and 9 bases had no gene match. CDR1 and CDR2 (germline): LNHDA, SQIVND (reference sequence). The CDR3 region is CASSIRLAGETYEQYF. Written as DNA, the CDR3 is TGTGCCAGTAGTATAAGGTTAGCGGGAGAGACGTACGAGCAGTACTTC.

This clone has just one count. The V gene is TRBV5-1, the J gene TRBJ1-1; no firm D call. Looked up from germline, CDR1 is SGHRS and CDR2 is YFSETQ. Trimming shortened V by 0 bases and J by 12 bases, and 9 bases separated the two germline ends. The CDR3 has 11 residues. CDR3 DNA: TGCGCCAGCAGCTTGGAAGGGATTTCTTTCTTT. It encodes CASSLEGISFF.

The chain carries TRBV28 and TRBJ1-2; 10 nucleotides match TRBD1. Trimming at V came to 6 bases and at J to 0 bases, leaving 4 bases not matched to a gene. Germline values: CDR1 MDHEN, CDR2 SYDVKM. This CDR3 has 15 residues. The CDR3 nucleotides read TGTGCCAGCAGCCCTGGGACAGGGGCTAACTATGGCTACACCTTC. Amino acid sequence: CASSPGTGANYGYTF.

J is TRBJ2-7 and V is TRBV11-2; TRBD2 matches at 7 bases. With 1 base clipped from V and 4 bases from J, the junction kept 4 bases outside the gene matches. There are 14 residues in the CDR3. Germline CDR1 and CDR2: SGHAT and FQNNGV. The CDR3: CASSLASGRYEQYF. The CDR3, as DNA: TGTGCCAGCAGCTTAGCTAGCGGTCGTTACGAGCAGTACTTC.

Regarding this clone: Other DNA sequences in this specimen translate into the identical CDR3. The chain links TRBV6-6 to TRBJ1-1; the D is unclear. The CDR3 runs 12 residues. Germline V gene sequence: CDR1 MNHNY, CDR2 SVGAGI (reference sequence). Trimming removed 2 bases from V and 5 bases from J, with 6 bases in between. This CDR3 is CASSYGGTEAFF. The CDR3 bases are TGTGCCAGCAGTTACGGAGGGACTGAAGCTTTCTTT.

The chain employs TRBV11-2 and TRBJ2-6; no reliable D call. This CDR3 is 15 amino acids long. CDR1 and CDR2 from the germline V gene are SGHAT and FQNNGV. Trimming took off 1 base at V and 0 bases at J, with 4 bases between the two ends. Here the CDR3 DNA reads TGTGCCAGCAGCTTAGTCGACTCTGGGGCCAACGTCCTGACTTTC. Translating gives CASSLVDSGANVLTF.

With respect to this clone: Within the sample, other DNA sequences also encode this same CDR3. V is TRBV18 and J is TRBJ1-3; no clear D gene. V was trimmed by 2 bases and J by 4 bases, leaving 6 bases between them. Germline V gene sequence: CDR1 KGHSH, CDR2 LQKENI. This CDR3 comprises 13 residues. This CDR3 reads CASSPGRGNTIYF. The CDR3 nucleotides read TGTGCCAGCTCACCAGGTCGGGGAAACACCATATATTTT.

The V call is TRBV28, the J call TRBJ2-1, with D perhaps TRBD1 (5 bases). Germline CDR1 and CDR2: MDHEN and SYDVKM. The CDR3 sequence is 15 residues long. The V end was cut by 3 bases, the J end by 5 bases, with 14 bases between. The CDR3 DNA follows: TGTGCCAGCAGTTTGGCGCTCAGGGCCCACAATGAGCAGTTCTTC. Translating gives CASSLALRAHNEQFF.

The rearrangement links TRBV2 to TRBJ2-7; D assignment may be TRBD1 or TRBD2 (5 bases each). V was pared by 4 bases and J by 5 bases, with 18 bases between. CDR1 and CDR2 (germline): SNHLY, FYNNEI. The CDR3 loop spans 15 amino acids. CDR3 sequence (DNA): TGTGCCAGCAGTGCCGGAGGTGGGGCTTGGCACGAGCAGTACTTC. Residues: CASSAGGGAWHEQYF.

The chain has TRBV7-9 and TRBJ2-7, with 11 bases that match TRBD1. V shed 5 bases, J shed 4 bases, and the junction held 4 bases outside the gene matches. Germline CDR1 reads SEHNR; CDR2 reads FQNEAQ (reference sequence). This CDR3 is built from 14 residues. The CDR3 protein is CASSHGTGGYEQYF. As DNA, the CDR3 is TGTGCCAGCAGCCACGGGACAGGGGGTTACGAGCAGTACTTC.

V is TRBV7-9 and J is TRBJ1-1; weak D call: TRBD1 (5 bases). Germline-derived CDR1 and CDR2 are SEHNR and FQNEAQ (reference sequence). This CDR3 contains 15 residues. V lost 5 bases and J lost 11, with 24 bases in between. CDR3 in DNA: TGTGCCAGCAGCCCACTGGTGGGGACTTCACTTTGGGCTTTCTTT. Translating gives CASSPLVGTSLWAFF.

The chain combines TRBV4-1 with TRBJ2-1; TRBD2 matches 13 bases. CDR1 is MGHRA and CDR2 is YSYEKL in the germline V gene. This CDR3 is built from 16 residues. V was pared by 4 bases and J by 4 bases, with 4 bases of the junction left unmatched. The CDR3 nucleotides are TGCGCCAGCAGCCTGGGACTAGCGGGATTATACAATGAGCAGTTCTTC. It specifies CASSLGLAGLYNEQFF.

In nucleotides, the CDR3 is TGTGCCAGCAGTTTGCCTAGCGGGAGTTACGAGCAGTACTTC. This gives the protein CASSLPSGSYEQYF. The chain couples TRBV28 to TRBJ2-7; 10 bases agree with TRBD2. This CDR3 has 14 amino acids. Germline V gene sequence: CDR1 MDHEN, CDR2 SYDVKM. Germline trimming cut 3 bases from V and 4 bases from J; bases unmatched to any gene: 3.

V and J are TRBV4-1 and TRBJ1-1; no firm D call. Trimming shortened V by 1 base and J by 4 bases, and 19 bases separated the two germline ends. In germline, CDR1 is MGHRA, CDR2 YSYEKL. There are 17 residues in the CDR3. CDR3 protein: CASSQGPLNKGSTEAFF. The DNA of the CDR3 is TGCGCCAGCAGCCAAGGTCCCCTCAATAAAGGATCCACTGAAGCTTTCTTT.

The V and J genes are TRBV28 and TRBJ2-1; D might be TRBD2 (6 bases). V gave up 6 bases and J gave up 5 bases, with 17 bases separating them. Looked up from germline, CDR1 is MDHEN and CDR2 is SYDVKM. CDR3 size: 15 residues. The CDR3 loop is CASRSPGLDNNEQFF. CDR3 sequence (DNA): TGTGCCAGCAGGTCTCCGGGACTGGATAACAATGAGCAGTTCTTC. The entire variable domain, with the rest obtained from reference TRBV28 and TRBJ2-1, is as follows: DVKVTQSSRYLVKRTGEKVFLECVQDMDHENMFWYRQDPGLGLRLIYFSYDVKMKEKGDIPEGYSVSREKKERFSLILESASTNQTSMYLCASRSPGLDNNEQFFGPGTRLTVL.

The chain carries TRBV5-8 and TRBJ2-2; maybe TRBD1 (7 bases). V was trimmed by 4 bases and J by 2 bases, leaving 15 bases between them. Germline V gives CDR1 SGHTS, CDR2 YDEGEE. CDR3 length: 16 residues. The CDR3 loop reads CASSPRRDSNTGELFF. The CDR3 DNA sequence: TGTGCCAGCAGCCCGCGGAGGGACAGCAACACCGGGGAGCTGTTTTTT.